This T cell receptor beta chain was found in a study of blood T cell repertoires in COVID-19. Study-level background: Acute-phase and convalescent COVID-19 samples originated in the United States, Italy and Spain. T cells, B-cell-depleted T cells, or PBMCs supplied cDNA or gDNA.

Individuals aged about 18 to 100 years were recruited from fewer than 25 US areas. Participant-reported clinical history was the basis for cohort assignment. The CDR3 is made up of 13 amino acids. Trimming at V came to 10 bases and at J to 3 bases, leaving 8 bases not matched to a gene. From germline, CDR1 is SGHRS and CDR2 YFSETQ. Generated by immunoSEQ multiplex PCR, the TCRdb table keeps only in-frame clones and is missing some. The sample contains approximately 340,000 clones, approximately 89% of which appear only once. The source of this sequence is a woman in her 40s who had been exposed to COVID-19. This rearrangement joins TRBV5-1 to TRBJ2-7; 9 nucleotides line up with TRBD1. Sequenced: PBMCs or T cells enriched from blood (not recorded which). The CDR3 region has the DNA TGCGCCTCATCAGGACAGGGGCTCTACGAGCAGTACTTC. Translated: CASSGQGLYEQYF.